Given below is one T cell receptor beta chain in context. The source of the sample is a study of siplizumab effects on memory and regulatory T cells. The data were produced by immunoSEQ multiplex PCR, yet TCRdb's version contains in-frame clones alone and is incomplete. This sample has 100,000 or so clones, with 92% found just once. The sequencing sample was made of Tregs sorted from blood. The sequence came from a human donor in good health.

The CDR3 nucleotides read TGCGCCAGCAGCTTGACCCGGCAGGTCGAAGCTTTCTTT. Translation: CASSLTRQVEAFF. The chain employs TRBV5-1 and TRBJ1-1; no clear D. The V gene's germline CDR1 is SGHRS and CDR2 YFSETQ. Trimming pared 1 base from V and 8 bases from J, leaving 12 bases between. CDR3 size: 13 residues. The variable domain in full, with the rest retrieved from reference TRBV5-1 and TRBJ1-1, is KAGVTQTPRYLIKTRGQQVTLSCSPISGHRSVSWYQQTPGQGLQFLFEYFSETQRNKGNFPGRFSGRQFSNSRSEMNVSTLELGDSALYLCASSLTRQVEAFFGQGTRLTVV.